This note documents a single T cell receptor (beta chain) sequence. The data derive from a study of T cells after yellow fever vaccination. TCRdb analysed the 5' RACE reads with MiXCR anew, one entry per CDR3 protein. The data contain around 610,000 distinct CDR3 sequences, approximately 15% of them singletons. V shed 0 bases and J shed 2 bases, with 7 bases lying between them. The germline V gene has CDR1 SGHDN and CDR2 FVKESK. The CDR3 spans 14 residues. The chain recombines TRBV14 with TRBJ1-1; D is unresolved. The source material was PBMCs, sampled on the day of the yellow fever booster vaccination. This receptor was identified in a man younger than 45 who received the YFV17D yellow fever vaccine. DNA for the CDR3: TGTGCCAGCAGCCAAGAACAGTCTAACACTGAAGCTTTCTTT. Encoded protein: CASSQEQSNTEAFF. Combining the CDR3 with reference TRBV14 and TRBJ1-1 gives the whole variable domain EAGVTQFPSHSVIEKGQTVTLRCDPISGHDNLYWYRRVMGKEIKFLLHFVKESKQDESGMPNNRFLAERTGGTYSTLKVQPAELEDSGVYFCASSQEQSNTEAFFGQGTRLTVV.